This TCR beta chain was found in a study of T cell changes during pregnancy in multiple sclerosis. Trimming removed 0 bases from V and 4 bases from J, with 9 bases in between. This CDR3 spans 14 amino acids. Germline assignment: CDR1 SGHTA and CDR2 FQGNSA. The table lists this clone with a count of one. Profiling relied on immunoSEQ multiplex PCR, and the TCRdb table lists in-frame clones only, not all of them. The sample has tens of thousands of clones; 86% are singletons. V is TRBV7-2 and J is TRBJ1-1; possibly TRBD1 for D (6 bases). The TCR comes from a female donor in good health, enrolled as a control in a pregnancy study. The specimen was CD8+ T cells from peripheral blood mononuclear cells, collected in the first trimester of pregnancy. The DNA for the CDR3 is TGTGCCAGCAGCTTAGCTCTGGGGGCCACTGAAGCTTTCTTT. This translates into CASSLALGATEAFF.